This T cell receptor beta chain stems from a study of blood T cell repertoires in COVID-19. For the study at large: PBMCs, B-cell-depleted T cells, or T cells were the source of the cDNA or gDNA that made up the material.

CDR3 length: 15 amino acids. Trimming pared 3 bases from V and 2 bases from J, leaving 12 bases between. From germline, CDR1 is MGHRA and CDR2 YSYEKL. Assay used: immunoSEQ multiplex PCR; TCRdb lists only in-frame clones, some missing. Of roughly 200,000 clones detected, roughly 79% appear once; the ten largest clones hold roughly 9.6%. The chain combines TRBV4-1 with TRBJ2-3, with D perhaps TRBD2 (6 bases). The sequence derives from a woman aged 40 to 50 with COVID-19, enrolled during active disease. Sequencing was done on a sample of peripheral blood. Written as DNA, the CDR3 is TGCGCCAGCAGCCAGACTAGAACTCTCACAGATACGCAGTATTTT. Translated: CASSQTRTLTDTQYF.